This T cell receptor beta chain appears in the sequencing data of a study of a mutant IDH1 vaccine in newly diagnosed glioma. Time point indicated: week 11, during vaccination. The investigators gave 300 ug of mutant IDH1 20-mer peptide in each vaccine dose, together with topical imiquimod. With regard to this clone: The target antigen is unknown.

Method: immunoSEQ multiplex PCR; TCRdb's copy keeps in-frame clones and lacks some. The sample yields around 57,000 clones, 70% to 90% seen once. V was clipped by 4 bases and J by 1 base, with 11 bases between them. The CDR3 spans 14 residues. The germline CDR1 and CDR2 sequences are SGHNT and YYREEE (reference sequence). The sequencing used PBMCs, collected from a glioma patient whose treatment included an IDH1 peptide vaccine. V is TRBV5-4 and J is TRBJ1-1; the D is unclear. The origin of this receptor is a man between 35 and 55 years old with glioma. CDR3 sequence reads: CASSHGHTNTEAFF. The CDR3 region has the DNA TGTGCCAGCAGCCACGGCCACACGAACACTGAAGCTTTCTTT.